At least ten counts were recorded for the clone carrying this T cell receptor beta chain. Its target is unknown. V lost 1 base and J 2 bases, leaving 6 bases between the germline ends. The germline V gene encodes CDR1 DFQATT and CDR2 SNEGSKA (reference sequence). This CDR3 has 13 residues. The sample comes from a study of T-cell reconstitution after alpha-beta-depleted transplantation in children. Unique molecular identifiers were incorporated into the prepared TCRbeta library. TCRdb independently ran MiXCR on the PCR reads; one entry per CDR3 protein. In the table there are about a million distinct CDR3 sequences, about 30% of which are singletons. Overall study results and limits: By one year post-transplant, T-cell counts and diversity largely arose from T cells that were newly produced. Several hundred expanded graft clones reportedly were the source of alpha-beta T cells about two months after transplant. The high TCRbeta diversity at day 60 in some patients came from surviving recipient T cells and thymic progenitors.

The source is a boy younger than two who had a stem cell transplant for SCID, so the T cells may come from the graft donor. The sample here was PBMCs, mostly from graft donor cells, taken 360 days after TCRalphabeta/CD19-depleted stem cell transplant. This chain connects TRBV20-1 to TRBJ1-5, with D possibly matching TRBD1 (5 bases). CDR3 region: CSARGGGNQPQHF. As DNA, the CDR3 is TGCAGTGCTAGAGGGGGCGGCAATCAGCCCCAGCATTTT.